Listed below are T cell receptor beta chains from one sample, sequenced in a study of T cell repertoires in cytomegalovirus infection. TCRdb re-called the reads through MiXCR, storing one row per CDR3 protein. Of about 740,000 distinct CDR3 sequences listed, approximately 34% were seen once; the top ten hold about 2.8%. The sample taken for sequencing was PBMCs. These receptors came from a human donor in good health (CMV status not recorded). Some clones in this sample may be carry-over from other donors' samples. CDR3s include the opening cysteine and the closing phenylalanine or tryptophan. D genes are given only for firm matches. Size values are once, few and many counts, or a class for expanded clones, and some rows have none.

clone_size j_call v_call d_call cdr3_aa cdr3_nt
. TRBJ1-1 TRBV7-9 . CASSSRGLEAFF TGTGCCAGCAGCTCGCGCGGGTTAGAAGCTTTCTTT
. TRBJ1-5 TRBV11-2 . CASSLKGTGYQPQHF TGTGCCAGCAGCTTAAAAGGTACCGGGTATCAGCCCCAGCATTTT
. TRBJ1-2 TRBV7-8 . CASSLGGLTGYTF TGTGCCAGCAGCTTAGGGGGTCTGACAGGCTACACCTTC
few TRBJ1-4 TRBV9 TRBD1 CASSARVGDRVEKLFF TGTGCCAGCAGCGCCCGAGTAGGGGACAGGGTGGAAAAACTGTTTTTT
. TRBJ2-7 TRBV19 . CASREQGLNDEQYF TGTGCCAGTAGAGAACAGGGTTTAAACGACGAGCAGTACTTC
. TRBJ1-1 TRBV27 . CASRTPQGGAFF TGTGCCAGCAGGACACCCCAGGGAGGAGCTTTCTTT
few TRBJ1-1 TRBV12-3/TRBV12-4 TRBD1 CASSFLVTTGGTEAFF TGTGCCAGCAGTTTTCTGGTGACGACAGGGGGCACTGAAGCTTTCTTT
. TRBJ1-4 TRBV7-6 . CASSLGPMGSEKLFF TGTGCCAGCAGCTTAGGCCCGATGGGAAGCGAAAAACTGTTTTTT
. TRBJ1-5 TRBV2 TRBD1 CASSQPGQGNQPQHF TGTGCCAGCAGCCAACCGGGACAGGGCAATCAGCCCCAGCATTTT
. TRBJ2-7 TRBV28 . CASNSSGFPSSYEQYF TGTGCCAGCAATTCATCGGGATTTCCCAGCTCCTACGAGCAGTACTTC
. TRBJ2-7 TRBV2 . CASKGVYEQYF TGTGCCAGCAAGGGGGTTTACGAGCAGTACTTC
. TRBJ1-1 TRBV6-2/TRBV6-3 TRBD1 CASSYPPGQIFEAFF TGTGCCAGCAGTTACCCCCCGGGACAGATCTTTGAGGCTTTCTTT
few TRBJ2-2 TRBV3-1 TRBD1 CASSHSLGQGTGELFF TGTGCCAGCAGCCACTCTTTGGGACAGGGAACCGGGGAGCTGTTTTTT
few TRBJ1-2 TRBV6-5 TRBD1 CASSYGPSPPRQGQLMGYTF TGTGCCAGCAGTTACGGCCCCAGCCCACCGCGACAGGGACAATTGATGGGCTACACCTTC
. TRBJ1-4 TRBV6-1 . CASSSYLGEKLFF TGTGCCAGCAGTAGCTACCTAGGGGAAAAACTGTTTTTT
. TRBJ2-2 TRBV6-5 TRBD1 CASIGGTGINTGELFF TGTGCCAGCATCGGGGGGACAGGGATTAACACCGGGGAGCTGTTTTTT
. TRBJ2-5 TRBV28 TRBD2 CASSPPAGSYQETQYF TGTGCCAGCAGTCCGCCAGCGGGGTCGTACCAAGAGACCCAGTACTTC
few TRBJ1-2 TRBV20-1 . CSARVAGPRGYTF TGCAGTGCTAGAGTGGCAGGGCCCCGGGGGTACACCTTC